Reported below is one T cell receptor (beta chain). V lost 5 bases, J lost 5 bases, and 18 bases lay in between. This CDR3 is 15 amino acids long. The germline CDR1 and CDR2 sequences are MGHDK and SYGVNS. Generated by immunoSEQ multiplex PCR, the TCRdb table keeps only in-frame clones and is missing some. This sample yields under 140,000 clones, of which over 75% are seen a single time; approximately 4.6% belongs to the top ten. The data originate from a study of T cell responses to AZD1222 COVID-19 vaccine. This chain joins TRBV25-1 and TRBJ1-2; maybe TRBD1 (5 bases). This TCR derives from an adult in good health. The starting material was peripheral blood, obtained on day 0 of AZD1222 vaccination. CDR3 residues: CASSPTGAAVYGYTF. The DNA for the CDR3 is TGTGCCAGCAGTCCAACAGGAGCAGCCGTATATGGCTACACCTTC.